This T cell receptor (beta chain) derives from a study of PD-1 blockade in classical Hodgkin lymphoma. Assay: immunoSEQ multiplex PCR; the TCRdb copy retains only in-frame clones and omits some. The data hold around 25,000 clones, with 60% to 80% observed a single time. This clone was detected only a few times. Its specificity is unknown. Sample time point: cycle 4 day 1 (C4D1), after 6 weeks of nivolumab. Autologous stem cell transplantation was followed by relapse in every patient, and brentuximab vedotin exposure varied. J was trimmed by 5 bases and V by 10 bases; bases with no gene match: 13. CDR1 MGHRA and CDR2 YSYEKL come from the germline V gene. This CDR3 spans 15 amino acids. Study observations and caveats: CD4+ TCR diversity climbed significantly by C4D1, unlike CD8+ TCR diversity. In newly diagnosed patients, baseline TCR diversity was reportedly below that of healthy donors.

The clonotype comes from a human donor with classical Hodgkin lymphoma. V usage is TRBV4-1 and J usage is TRBJ2-2; 7 bases fit TRBD2. The sequences come from peripheral blood mononuclear cells (PBMCs), collected before the fourth cycle of nivolumab. The CDR3 is CATGGSGVMTGELFF. CDR3 sequence (DNA): TGCGCCACCGGCGGGAGCGGGGTAATGACCGGGGAGCTGTTTTTT.